This TCR beta chain was documented in a study of cytomegalovirus exposure and HLA in healthy donors. Method: immunoSEQ multiplex PCR; TCRdb's copy keeps in-frame clones and lacks some. The sample consists of under 100,000 clones, 84% of them appearing once. Germline assignment: CDR1 MDHEN and CDR2 SYDVKM. Trimming removed 4 bases from V and 5 bases from J; junction bases left unmatched: 7. The CDR3 is made up of 14 amino acids. This receptor was identified in a woman in her late teens or twenties in good health and CMV-seropositive. V and J are TRBV28 and TRBJ1-1; 7 bases are shared with TRBD1. The source material was PBMCs. CDR3 residues: CASSYEGAATEAFF. The DNA for the CDR3 is TGTGCCAGCAGTTACGAGGGGGCTGCAACTGAAGCTTTCTTT. Using reference TRBV28 and TRBJ1-1 for the parts outside the CDR3, the full variable domain is DVKVTQSSRYLVKRTGEKVFLECVQDMDHENMFWYRQDPGLGLRLIYFSYDVKMKEKGDIPEGYSVSREKKERFSLILESASTNQTSMYLCASSYEGAATEAFFGQGTRLTVV.